The T cell receptor beta chain described here comes from a study of PD-L1 blockade in urothelial cancer. About the study: Of about 29 patients, around 26 were males with bladder-origin urothelial cancer.

Using immunoSEQ multiplex PCR, the repertoire was profiled, and TCRdb retains in-frame clones only, with some absent. The sample has about 2,500 clones, more than 35% seen once. Trimming removed 7 bases at V and 4 bases at J, with 7 bases between. Germline V CDR1 and CDR2: GTSNPN, SVGIG (reference sequence). This CDR3 is built from 11 residues. The receptor comes from a man aged 55 to 70 with urothelial cancer. Specimen: tumor tissue, collected before atezolizumab (anti-PD-L1) treatment. The chain joins TRBV30 to TRBJ1-4; D unclear. The DNA of the CDR3 is TGTGCCTCTGACTTTAATGAAAAACTGTTTTTT. Protein: CASDFNEKLFF. The full variable domain, completed using reference TRBV30 and TRBJ1-4, is SQTIHQWPATLVQPVGSPLSLECTVEGTSNPNLYWYRQAAGRGLQLLFYSVGIGQISSEVPQNLSASRPQDRQFILSSKKLLLSDSGFYLCASDFNEKLFFGSGTQLSVL.